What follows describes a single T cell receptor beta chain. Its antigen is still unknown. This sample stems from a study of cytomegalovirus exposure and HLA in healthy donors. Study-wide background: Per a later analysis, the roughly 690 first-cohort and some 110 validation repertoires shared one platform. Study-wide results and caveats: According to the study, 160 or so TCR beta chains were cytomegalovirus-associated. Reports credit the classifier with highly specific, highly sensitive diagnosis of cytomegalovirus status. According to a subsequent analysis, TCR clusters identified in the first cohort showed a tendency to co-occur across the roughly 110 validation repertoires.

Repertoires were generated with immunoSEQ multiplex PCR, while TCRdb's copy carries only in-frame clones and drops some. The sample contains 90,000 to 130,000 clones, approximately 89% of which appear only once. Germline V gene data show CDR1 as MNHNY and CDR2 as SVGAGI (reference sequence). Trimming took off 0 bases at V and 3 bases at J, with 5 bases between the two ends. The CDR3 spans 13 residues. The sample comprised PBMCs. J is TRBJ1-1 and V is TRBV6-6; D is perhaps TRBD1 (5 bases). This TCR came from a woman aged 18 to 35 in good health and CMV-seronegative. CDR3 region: CASSYSRDTEAFF. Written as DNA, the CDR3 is TGTGCCAGCAGTTACTCCAGGGACACTGAAGCTTTCTTT.